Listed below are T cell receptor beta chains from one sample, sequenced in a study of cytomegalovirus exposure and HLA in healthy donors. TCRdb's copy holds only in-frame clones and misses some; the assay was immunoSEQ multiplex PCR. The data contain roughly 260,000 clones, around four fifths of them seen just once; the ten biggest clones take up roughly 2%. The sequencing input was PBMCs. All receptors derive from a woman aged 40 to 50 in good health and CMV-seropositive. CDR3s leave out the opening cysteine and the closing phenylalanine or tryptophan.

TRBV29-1 SVGTSGSRDEQY
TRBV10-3 AISTSGTSVSYEQY
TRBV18 ASSPTPSSSLSGGDSPLH
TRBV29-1 SVESGTSGFYEQY
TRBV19 ASSISGETQY
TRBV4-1 ASSQEGTGGRSGNSPLH
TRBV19 ASSDGAGETQY
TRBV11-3 ASSLQENTEAF
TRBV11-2 ASRQGQAGTYEQY
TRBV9 ASSVEGLAYYNEQF
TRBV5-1 ASSSGQGTTNEKLF
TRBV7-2 ASSPTGGANEKLF
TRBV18 ASSLLPPRGAGTEAF
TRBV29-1 SVELTGAGQGEQF
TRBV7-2 ASSPGQGMSTEAF
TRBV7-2 ASSLGWDTLDYEQY
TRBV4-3 ASSQESANEQF
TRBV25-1 ASSAPGGANTGELF
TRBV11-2 ASSTTGVGPHEQY
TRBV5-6 ASSLVGSGRLTGELF
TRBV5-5 ASTLGGGGNYGYT
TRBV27 ASSLAGGPINEQF
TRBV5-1 ASSLEARKRKETQY
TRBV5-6 ASSPLGGVGTEAF
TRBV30 AWRMGRNTEAF
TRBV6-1 ASSEVLAYEQY
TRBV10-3 AIRGSGSGGSYNEQF
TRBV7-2 ASSLWDREPAGYT
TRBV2 ASRGLAGARDEQF
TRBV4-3 ASSQEASGGYNEQF
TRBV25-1 ASSGTSGRDEQF
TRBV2 ASSGGRGNQPQH
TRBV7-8 ASSLAGGPTGEQF
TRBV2 ASTEGLGSSDYNEQF
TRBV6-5 ASSYSSGEAF
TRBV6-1 ASSPWGPTGLGYT
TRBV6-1 ASSGRGRDSGNTIY
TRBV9 ASSISTSPGELF
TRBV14 ASSQMARWGVTFNEQF
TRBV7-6 ASSDSGELF
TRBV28 ASSHGTGISYEQY
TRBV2 ASSELASVSLRVLT
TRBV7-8 ASSSGRYNEQF
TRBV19 ASSIGGGVGNQPQH
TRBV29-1 SVRQGNIQY
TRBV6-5 ASPGTTNTGELF
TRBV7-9 ASSRGQLNEKLF
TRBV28 ASSPQADEQF
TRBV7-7 ASSLFSGANNEQF
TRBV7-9 ASSSSRLSGQPQH
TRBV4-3 ASSQDRGLAPNEQF
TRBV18 ASSPQRGLAVDTQY
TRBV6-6 ASSPPSSGSNNEQF
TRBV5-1 ASSYAPPGQNVQPQH